These 5 T cell receptor beta chains came from one sample sequenced in a study of blood T cell repertoires in COVID-19. TCRdb keeps only in-frame clones here, not all; method: immunoSEQ multiplex PCR. The sample holds approximately 210,000 clones; around 90% are singletons and the top ten take approximately 1.2%. The sequenced sample was peripheral blood. These TCRs come from a man aged 25-40 years with acute or convalescent COVID-19.

The chain links TRBV18 to TRBJ1-1; TRBD1 aligns across 12 bases. Germline assignment: CDR1 KGHSH and CDR2 LQKENI. Trimming cost V 6 bases and J 1 base; bases outside gene matches: 3. CDR3 length equals 15 residues. CDR3 in DNA: TGTGCCAGCTCGCAGGGACAGGGGGCGAACACTGAAGCTTTCTTT. It translates to CASSQGQGANTEAFF.

J is TRBJ2-5 and V is TRBV9; D remains unclear. The CDR3 runs to 14 residues. Germline V gene sequence: CDR1 SGDLS, CDR2 YYNGEE. V dropped 5 bases and J dropped 5 bases, with 16 bases sitting between them. This CDR3 reads CASRGLYGWETQYF. The DNA of the CDR3 is TGTGCCAGCAGAGGCCTTTACGGGTGGGAGACCCAGTACTTC. Together with reference TRBV9 and TRBJ2-5, the CDR3 gives the full variable domain: DSGVTQTPKHLITATGQRVTLRCSPRSGDLSVYWYQQSLDQGLQFLIQYYNGEERAKGNILERFSAQQFPDLHSELNLSSLELGDSALYFCASRGLYGWETQYFGPGTRLLVL.

The genes are TRBV7-3 and TRBJ2-1; D not certain. Trimming left V 3 bases short and J 1 base short, with 10 bases between. The CDR3 length is 15 residues. From germline, CDR1 is SGHTA and CDR2 FQGTGA. For the CDR3, the DNA is TGTGCCAGCAGCTTGGTGGCCATTTCCTACAATGAGCAGTTCTTC. Translation: CASSLVAISYNEQFF.

The V call is TRBV18, the J call TRBJ1-1; no definite D call. The CDR3 loop spans 19 amino acids. V lost 6 bases and J 2 bases, leaving 28 bases between the germline ends. The germline gives CDR1 KGHSH, CDR2 LQKENI. The CDR3 DNA reads as TGTGCCAGCTCCCACGTCGCCGGGAGTGGGCTTGGGCCTAACACTGAAGCTTTCTTT. It codes for CASSHVAGSGLGPNTEAFF.

This chain joins TRBV18 and TRBJ2-5, with a possible D match to TRBD1 (6 bases). The germline gives CDR1 KGHSH, CDR2 LQKENI. The CDR3 consists of 13 residues. V shed 8 bases and J shed 5 bases, with 15 bases lying between them. This CDR3 is CASQESRGETQYF. Written as DNA, the CDR3 is TGTGCCAGCCAGGAGAGCAGGGGCGAGACCCAGTACTTC.